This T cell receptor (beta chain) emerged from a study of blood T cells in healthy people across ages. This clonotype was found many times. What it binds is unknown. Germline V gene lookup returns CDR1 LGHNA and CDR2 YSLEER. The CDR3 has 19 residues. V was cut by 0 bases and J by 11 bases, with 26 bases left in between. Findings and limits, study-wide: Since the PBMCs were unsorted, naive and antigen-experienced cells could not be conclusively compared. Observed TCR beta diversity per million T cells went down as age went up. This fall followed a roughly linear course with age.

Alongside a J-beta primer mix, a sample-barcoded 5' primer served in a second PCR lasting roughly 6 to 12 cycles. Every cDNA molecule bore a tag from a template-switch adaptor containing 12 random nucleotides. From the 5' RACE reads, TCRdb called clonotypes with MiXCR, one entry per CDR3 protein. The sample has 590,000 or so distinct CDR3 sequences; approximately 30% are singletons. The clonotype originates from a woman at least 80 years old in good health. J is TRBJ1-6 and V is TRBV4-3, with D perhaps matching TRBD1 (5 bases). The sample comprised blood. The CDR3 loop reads CASSQEIVAGLILITPLHF. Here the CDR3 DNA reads TGCGCCAGCAGCCAAGAGATAGTCGCAGGGCTCATTTTAATTACACCCCTCCACTTT.